The sequence of this TCR beta chain was determined in a study of T cells expressing NK-cell markers. About the study: According to the study, TCR beta repertoires originated from sorted CD3+CD56+NKG2C+, CD3+CD56+NKG2C- and CD3+CD56-NKG2C+ T cells.

TCRdb reanalyzed the 5' RACE reads and collapses them to one entry per CDR3 protein, without DNA. In total, the table holds about 380,000 distinct CDR3 sequences. Germline values: CDR1 MNHEY, CDR2 SVGAGI. This CDR3 has 15 amino acids. Sequenced: blood T cells: a sorted CD56 or NKG2C T cell subset, CD4+ or CD8+ T cells, or bulk PBMC T cells (not recorded which). The chain is built from TRBV6-5 and TRBJ2-7. The clonotype originates from a man between 18 and 69 years old in good health. CDR3 sequence reads: CASSYSPSRIDEQYF.